This is a list of T cell receptor beta chains from one sample in a study of OX40 agonist ivuxolimab in advanced cancers. TCRdb keeps only in-frame clones here, not all; method: immunoSEQ multiplex PCR. The sample holds around 5,000 clones, about 70% seen once. This sample comprised CD4+ or CD8+ T cells sorted from blood, obtained in a trial of the OX40 agonist ivuxolimab. These TCRs come from an adult with an advanced solid tumor such as melanoma, head and neck, liver or kidney cancer. The CDR3 runs from the conserved cysteine through the conserved F or W. The D gene is left open where the match is weak. For some rows the clone size is stated as once, few or many, or as a class when expanded; others skip it.

J gene,clone size,D gene,V gene,CDR3 protein,CDR3 DNA
TRBJ1-3,once,.,TRBV9,CASSVAGHSAEGEDGNTIYF,TGTGCCAGCAGCGTAGCGGGACACTCAGCCGAGGGTGAAGATGGAAACACCATATATTTT
TRBJ1-1,many,.,TRBV9,CASRLYTEAFF,TGTGCCAGCAGGCTATACACTGAAGCTTTCTTT
TRBJ1-5,.,.,TRBV6-5,CASSYGRTLNQPQHF,TGTGCCAGCAGTTACGGACGGACCCTCAATCAGCCCCAGCATTTT
TRBJ2-7,.,.,TRBV11-2,CASSGPGARYEQYF,TGTGCCAGCAGCGGCCCCGGGGCGCGCTACGAGCAGTACTTC
TRBJ1-1,.,TRBD1,TRBV19,CASSIGSGGVRAFF,TGTGCCAGTAGTATAGGGTCAGGGGGCGTGAGAGCTTTCTTT
TRBJ2-5,.,TRBD1,TRBV4-2,CASSQDQTGVQETQYF,TGTGCCAGCAGCCAAGACCAGACAGGGGTCCAAGAGACCCAGTACTTC
TRBJ2-7,.,.,TRBV14,CASSFHPGYEQYF,TGTGCCAGCAGCTTCCACCCCGGCTACGAGCAGTACTTC
TRBJ2-4,.,.,TRBV5-6,CASSLASRTKNIQYF,TGTGCCAGCAGCTTGGCTTCGCGTACGAAAAACATTCAGTACTTC
TRBJ1-1,once,.,TRBV27,CASSVRGERNTEAFF,TGTGCCAGCAGTGTCCGGGGCGAGCGGAACACTGAAGCTTTCTTT
TRBJ1-2,few,.,TRBV19,CASTVPGFYGYTF,TGTGCCAGTACCGTTCCAGGATTCTATGGCTACACCTTC
TRBJ2-7,.,TRBD1,TRBV2,CASSEAGTDSYEQYF,TGTGCCAGCAGTGAAGCCGGGACAGATAGCTACGAGCAGTACTTC
TRBJ1-1,.,TRBD1,TRBV11-2,CASSLNRGSTEAFF,TGTGCCAGCAGCTTAAACAGGGGTAGCACTGAAGCTTTCTTT
TRBJ1-1,.,.,TRBV6-5,CASGRNTEAFF,TGTGCCAGCGGAAGGAACACTGAAGCTTTCTTT
TRBJ2-7,.,.,TRBV11-3,CASSGWDNLYEQYF,TGTGCCAGCAGCGGGTGGGACAACCTCTACGAGCAGTACTTC
TRBJ2-1,.,.,TRBV19,CASSLSGVYNEQFF,TGTGCCAGTAGTCTTTCAGGAGTATACAATGAGCAGTTCTTC
TRBJ1-1,.,TRBD1,TRBV4-3,CASSPGLAGGTEAFF,TGCGCCAGCAGCCCAGGGCTGGCAGGGGGGACTGAAGCTTTCTTT
TRBJ2-3,.,.,TRBV6-4,CASSDKGTDTQYF,TGTGCCAGCAGTGACAAGGGGACAGATACGCAGTATTTT
TRBJ1-6,.,.,TRBV6-5,CASSYSEHNNSPLHF,TGTGCCAGCAGTTACTCGGAGCATAATAATTCACCCCTCCACTTT
TRBJ2-1,.,.,TRBV7-9,CASSFGQGDVNEQFF,TGTGCCAGCAGCTTTGGTCAGGGAGACGTAAATGAGCAGTTCTTC
TRBJ2-5,few,.,TRBV11-2,CASSGREEYLAQYF,TGTGCCAGCAGCGGGCGGGAAGAGTATCTGGCCCAGTACTTC
TRBJ1-5,.,TRBD1,TRBV2,CASKKVGGDQPQHF,TGTGCCAGCAAAAAGGTAGGGGGCGATCAGCCCCAGCATTTT
TRBJ1-5,once,TRBD1,TRBV6-5,CASSHRTGDQPQHF,TGTGCCAGCAGCCACCGGACAGGGGATCAGCCCCAGCATTTT
TRBJ1-6,.,.,TRBV10-2,CASRHGTSERSSPLHF,TGCGCCAGCAGGCACGGGACATCTGAACGTTCTTCACCCCTCCACTTT
TRBJ1-1,.,.,TRBV5-4,CASSPQIPETGTPNTEAFF,TGTGCCAGCAGCCCTCAAATCCCCGAGACAGGAACACCGAACACTGAAGCTTTCTTT
TRBJ2-3,.,TRBD1,TRBV28,CASSQAGTGLDTQYF,TGTGCCAGCAGTCAGGCCGGGACAGGGTTAGATACGCAGTATTTT
TRBJ1-2,.,.,TRBV29-1,CSVATGANYGYTF,TGCAGCGTAGCTACCGGGGCTAACTATGGCTACACCTTC
TRBJ2-5,.,TRBD2,TRBV11-2,CASSPLAGGQETQYF,TGTGCCAGCAGCCCTCTGGCGGGGGGCCAAGAGACCCAGTACTTC
TRBJ2-3,.,.,TRBV29-1,CSVEDEGPSTDTQYF,TGCAGCGTTGAAGATGAGGGACCTAGCACAGATACGCAGTATTTT
TRBJ2-7,few,.,TRBV4-1,CASSPIPGENEQYF,TGCGCCAGCAGCCCCATTCCAGGGGAAAACGAGCAGTACTTC
TRBJ1-1,.,.,TRBV6-1,CASSPEGGLLFEAFF,TGTGCCAGCAGTCCAGAGGGGGGCTTGCTATTCGAAGCTTTCTTT
TRBJ2-7,medium-sized,TRBD1,TRBV7-8,CASSFTRGPYEQYF,TGTGCCAGCAGCTTCACTAGGGGGCCCTACGAGCAGTACTTC
TRBJ1-3,.,.,TRBV9,CASSVDRRGGHSGNTIYF,TGTGCCAGCAGCGTAGATCGACGGGGGGGACACTCTGGAAACACCATATATTTT
TRBJ1-3,.,.,TRBV11-2,CASSPKTPRSSSGNTIYF,TGTGCCAGCAGCCCCAAGACCCCAAGATCATCCTCTGGAAACACCATATATTTT
TRBJ2-7,.,.,TRBV6-5,CASSYLGRVQYF,TGTGCCAGCAGTTACTTGGGGAGAGTGCAGTACTTC
TRBJ1-1,few,.,TRBV6-5,CASSYSTAGEAFF,TGTGCCAGCAGTTACTCGACGGCGGGTGAAGCTTTCTTT
TRBJ2-7,.,TRBD1,TRBV7-6,CASSPGTGAYEQYF,TGTGCCAGCAGCCCCGGGACAGGGGCCTACGAGCAGTACTTC
TRBJ2-7,.,.,TRBV5-4,CASSLGAGSYEQYF,TGTGCCAGCAGCTTGGGCGCAGGGTCCTACGAGCAGTACTTC
TRBJ2-6,.,.,TRBV16,CASNQPGLRSGANVLTF,TGTGCCAGCAACCAACCGGGACTGAGATCTGGGGCCAACGTCCTGACTTTC
TRBJ2-7,.,.,TRBV9,CASSVEGQDSYEQYF,TGTGCCAGCAGCGTAGAGGGGCAGGACTCTTACGAGCAGTACTTC
TRBJ2-5,.,.,TRBV5-4,CASSFYTLNRETQYF,TGTGCCAGCAGCTTCTACACCTTGAACCGAGAGACCCAGTACTTC
TRBJ1-1,.,.,TRBV5-8,CASASQRNTEAFF,TGCGCCAGCGCCTCACAGAGGAACACTGAAGCTTTCTTT
TRBJ1-4,.,.,TRBV13,CASSFGRRNEKLFF,TGTGCCAGCAGCTTCGGACGGCGTAATGAAAAACTGTTTTTT
TRBJ2-7,medium-sized,.,TRBV4-3,CASSQEAGTMSYEQYF,TGCGCCAGCAGCCAAGAGGCAGGGACGATGTCCTACGAGCAGTACTTC
TRBJ1-4,.,.,TRBV5-5,CASSPGDGGNEKLFF,TGTGCCAGCAGCCCCGGGGACGGAGGAAATGAAAAACTGTTTTTT
TRBJ1-1,once,.,TRBV27,CASSFGTFNTEAFF,TGTGCCAGCAGTTTTGGGACATTTAACACTGAAGCTTTCTTT
TRBJ1-2,once,TRBD1,TRBV5-1,CASSRDSARDYGYTF,TGCGCCAGCAGCCGGGACAGCGCCAGGGACTATGGCTACACCTTC
TRBJ1-1,.,.,TRBV4-3,CASSLTGNTEAFF,TGCGCCAGCAGCTTGACAGGGAACACTGAAGCTTTCTTT